This T cell receptor (beta chain) was found in a study of human T cells and chemical hapten exposure. Time point: patch test 1, 2 weeks after DPC sensitization. Documented treatment: therapeutic diphenylcyclopropenone sensitization with weekly scalp DPC. Germline V gene sequence: CDR1 MNHNS, CDR2 SASEGT. The CDR3 loop spans 13 amino acids. Trimming shortened V by 5 bases and J by 6 bases, and 11 bases separated the two germline ends. Via MiXCR, TCRdb re-called the RACE reads, giving one row per CDR3 protein. The sample consists of over 12,000 distinct CDR3 sequences, over 15% of them appearing once. V is TRBV6-1 and J is TRBJ2-1; TRBD1 might be the D (6 bases). The sequence was collected from a woman in her twenties or thirties with alopecia areata. Some clones in this sample may be carry-over from other donors' samples. Sequencing was performed on whole blood, taken in connection with sensitization to the hapten diphenylcyclopropenone (DPC). CDR3 DNA: TGTGCCAGCAGTTTACACAGGGCCAATGAGCAGTTCTTC. Its protein is CASSLHRANEQFF.